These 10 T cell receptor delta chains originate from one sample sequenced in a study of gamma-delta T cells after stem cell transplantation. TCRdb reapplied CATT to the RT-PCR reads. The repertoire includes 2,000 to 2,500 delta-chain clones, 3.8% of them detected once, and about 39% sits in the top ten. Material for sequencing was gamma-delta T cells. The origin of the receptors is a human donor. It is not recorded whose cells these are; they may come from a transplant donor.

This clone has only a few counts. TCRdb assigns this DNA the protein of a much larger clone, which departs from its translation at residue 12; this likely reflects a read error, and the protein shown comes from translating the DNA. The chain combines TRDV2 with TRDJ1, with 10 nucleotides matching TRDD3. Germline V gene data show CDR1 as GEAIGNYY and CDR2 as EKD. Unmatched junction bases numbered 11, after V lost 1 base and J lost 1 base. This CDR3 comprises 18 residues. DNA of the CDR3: TGTGCCTGTGACACGATCCTTCGTACTGGGGGATGCACCGATAAACTCATCTTT. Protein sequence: CACDTILRTGGCTDKLIF.

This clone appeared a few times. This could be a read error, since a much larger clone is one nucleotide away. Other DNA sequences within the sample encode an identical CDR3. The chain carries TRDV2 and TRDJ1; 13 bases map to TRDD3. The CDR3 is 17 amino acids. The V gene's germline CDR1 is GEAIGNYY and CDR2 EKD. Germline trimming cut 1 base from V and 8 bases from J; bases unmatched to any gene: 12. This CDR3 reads CACDTLELGDTIDKLIF. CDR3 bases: TGTGCCTGTGACACTCTTGAACTGGGGGATACGATCGACAAACTCATCTTT.

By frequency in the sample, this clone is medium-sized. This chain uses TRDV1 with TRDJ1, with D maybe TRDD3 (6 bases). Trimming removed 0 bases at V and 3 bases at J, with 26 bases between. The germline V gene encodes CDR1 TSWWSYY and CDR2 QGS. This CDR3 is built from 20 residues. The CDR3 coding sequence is TGTGCTCTTGGGGAACTGTGGACCCTTTTTTTGGCTGGGGTCTCCGATAAACTCATCTTT. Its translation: CALGELWTLFLAGVSDKLIF.

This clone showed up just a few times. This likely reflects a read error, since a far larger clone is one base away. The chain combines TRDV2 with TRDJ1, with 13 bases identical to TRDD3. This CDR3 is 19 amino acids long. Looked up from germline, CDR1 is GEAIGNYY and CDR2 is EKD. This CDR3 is CARDTIGPLGDTRTDKLIF. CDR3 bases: TGTGCCCGTGACACCATAGGGCCACTGGGGGATACGAGAACCGATAAACTCATCTTT.

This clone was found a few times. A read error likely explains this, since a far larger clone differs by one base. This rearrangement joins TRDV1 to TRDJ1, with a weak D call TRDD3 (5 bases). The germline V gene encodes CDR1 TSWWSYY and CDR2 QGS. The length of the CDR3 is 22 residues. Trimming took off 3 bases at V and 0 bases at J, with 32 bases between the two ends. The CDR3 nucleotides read TGTGCTCTTGGGGACTTACGGCTGGGTTGGTTTGACACTCCCGACTACACCGATAAACTCATCTTT. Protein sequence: CALGDLRLGWFDTPDYTDKLIF.

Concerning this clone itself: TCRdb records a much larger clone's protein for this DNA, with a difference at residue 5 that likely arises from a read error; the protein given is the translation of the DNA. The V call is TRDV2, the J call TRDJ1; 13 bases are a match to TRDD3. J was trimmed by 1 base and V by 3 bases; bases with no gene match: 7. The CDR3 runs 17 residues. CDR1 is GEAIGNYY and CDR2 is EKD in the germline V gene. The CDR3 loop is CACDALLGDTLTDKLIF. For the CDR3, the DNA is TGTGCCTGTGACGCTCTACTGGGGGATACGCTCACCGATAAACTCATCTTT.

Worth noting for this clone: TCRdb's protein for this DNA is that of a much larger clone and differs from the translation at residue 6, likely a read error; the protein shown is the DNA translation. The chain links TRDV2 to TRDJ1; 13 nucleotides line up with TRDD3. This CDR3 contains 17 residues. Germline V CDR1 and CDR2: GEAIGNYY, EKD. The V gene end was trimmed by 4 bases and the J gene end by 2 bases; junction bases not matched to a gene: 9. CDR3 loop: CACDSILGDTGTDKLIF. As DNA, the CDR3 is TGTGCCTGTGATTCTATACTGGGGGATACGGGGACCGATAAACTCATCTTT.

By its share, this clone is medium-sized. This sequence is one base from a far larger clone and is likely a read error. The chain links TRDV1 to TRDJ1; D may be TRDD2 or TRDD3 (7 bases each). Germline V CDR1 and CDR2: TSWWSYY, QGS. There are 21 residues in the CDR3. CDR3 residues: CALGEASFLLTYWGPPGKLTF. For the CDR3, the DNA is TGTGCTCTTGGGGAAGCCTCCTTCCTGCTGACTTACTGGGGCCCTCCGGGTAAACTCACCTTT.

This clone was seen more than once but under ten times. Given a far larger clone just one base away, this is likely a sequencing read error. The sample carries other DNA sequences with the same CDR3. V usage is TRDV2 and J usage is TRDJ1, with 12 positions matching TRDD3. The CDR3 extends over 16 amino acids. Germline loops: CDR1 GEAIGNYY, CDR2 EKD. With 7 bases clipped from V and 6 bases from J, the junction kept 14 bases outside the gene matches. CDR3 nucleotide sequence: TGTGCCTGCGAAGCGATGATACTGGGGGATACCCATAAACTCATCTTT. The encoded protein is CACEAMILGDTHKLIF.

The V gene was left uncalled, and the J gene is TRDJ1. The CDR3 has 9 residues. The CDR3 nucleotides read TGCGCGGGCACCGATAAACTCATCTTT. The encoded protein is CAGTDKLIF.